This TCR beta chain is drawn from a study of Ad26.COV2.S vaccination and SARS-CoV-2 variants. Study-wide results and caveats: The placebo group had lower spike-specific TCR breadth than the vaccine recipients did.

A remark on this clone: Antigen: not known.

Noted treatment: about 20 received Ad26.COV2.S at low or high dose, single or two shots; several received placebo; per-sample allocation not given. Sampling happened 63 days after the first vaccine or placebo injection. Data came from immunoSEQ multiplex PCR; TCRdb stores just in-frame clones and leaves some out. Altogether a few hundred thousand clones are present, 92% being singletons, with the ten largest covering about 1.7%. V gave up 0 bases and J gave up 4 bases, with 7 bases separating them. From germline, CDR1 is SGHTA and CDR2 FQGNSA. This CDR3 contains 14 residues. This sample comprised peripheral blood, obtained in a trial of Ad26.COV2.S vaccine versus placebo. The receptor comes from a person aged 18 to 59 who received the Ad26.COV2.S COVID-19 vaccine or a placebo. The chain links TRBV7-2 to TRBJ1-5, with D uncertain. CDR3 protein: CASSLAGYNQPQHF. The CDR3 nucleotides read TGTGCCAGCAGCTTAGCGGGTTATAATCAGCCCCAGCATTTT.